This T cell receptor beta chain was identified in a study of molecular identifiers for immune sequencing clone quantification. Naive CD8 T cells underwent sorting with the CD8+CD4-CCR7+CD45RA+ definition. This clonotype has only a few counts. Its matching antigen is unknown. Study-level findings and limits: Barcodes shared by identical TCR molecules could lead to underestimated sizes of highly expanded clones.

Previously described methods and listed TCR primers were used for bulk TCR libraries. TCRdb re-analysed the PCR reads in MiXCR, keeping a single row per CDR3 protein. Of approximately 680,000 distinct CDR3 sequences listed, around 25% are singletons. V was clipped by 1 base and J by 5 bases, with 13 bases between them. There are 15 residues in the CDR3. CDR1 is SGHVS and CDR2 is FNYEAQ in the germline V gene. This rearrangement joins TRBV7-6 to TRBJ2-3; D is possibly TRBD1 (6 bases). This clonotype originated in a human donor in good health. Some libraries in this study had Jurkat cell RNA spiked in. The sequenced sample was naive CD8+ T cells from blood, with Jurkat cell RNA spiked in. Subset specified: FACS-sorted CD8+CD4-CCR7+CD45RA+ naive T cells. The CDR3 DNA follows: TGTGCCAGCAGCTTAGGAGCAGGGGTTGTAGATACGCAGTATTTT. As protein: CASSLGAGVVDTQYF.